This T cell receptor (beta chain) was sequenced during a study of control samples from healthy donors and cancer patients. Assay used: immunoSEQ multiplex PCR; TCRdb lists only in-frame clones, some missing. The sample records roughly 120,000 clones, roughly 84% being singletons. This sequence was found in a man aged 50-60 years in good health. Material for sequencing was blood.

The CDR3 region is CASSVLTGGKDTEAFF. The CDR3 DNA sequence: TGTGCCAGTAGTGTATTGACAGGGGGCAAGGACACTGAAGCTTTCTTT. The rearrangement joins TRBV19 to TRBJ1-1; 10 bases fit TRBD1. In germline, CDR1 is LNHDA, CDR2 SQIVND (reference sequence). Trimming took 5 bases from V and 3 from J; bases not matched to a gene: 9. The CDR3 runs to 16 residues. The variable domain in full, with the rest retrieved from reference TRBV19 and TRBJ1-1, is DGGITQSPKYLFRKEGQNVTLSCEQNLNHDAMYWYRQDPGQGLRLIYYSQIVNDFQKGDIAEGYSVSREKKESFPLTVTSAQKNPTAFYLCASSVLTGGKDTEAFFGQGTRLTVV.